The T cell receptor (beta chain) described here comes from a study of blood T cell repertoires in COVID-19. Study-level information: The United States, Italy and Spain supplied acute and convalescent COVID-19 samples. T cells, B-cell-depleted T cells, or PBMCs provided the cDNA or gDNA that served as material.

Per germline, CDR1 PRHDT and CDR2 FYEKMQ (reference sequence). The CDR3 extends over 14 amino acids. V was pared by 0 bases and J by 6 bases, with 11 bases between. Only one count was recorded for this clone. How the authors handled the data: Estimates of nucleated cell counts were drawn from the amplification of reference gene primers. Libraries were prepared by immunoSEQ multiplex PCR; TCRdb keeps only in-frame clonotypes and omits some of them. V and J calls and clone size are those listed in that table; D and trimming were worked out from the DNA. The sample carries approximately 150,000 clones, 85% to 95% recorded once.

V is TRBV13 and J is TRBJ1-2; D remains ambiguous. Input material: peripheral blood. The TCR sequence derives from a woman aged 60 to 75 with COVID-19, enrolled during active disease. Here the CDR3 reads CASSLGSGSDGYTF. The CDR3 bases are TGTGCCAGCAGCTTAGGGTCGGGAAGCGATGGCTACACCTTC.